This record covers a single T cell receptor (beta chain). Its antigen is not known. Data came from immunoSEQ multiplex PCR; TCRdb stores just in-frame clones and leaves some out. The profile covers some 50,000 clones, with approximately 81% appearing a single time and 6% to 7.5% taken by the ten largest. The data stem from a study of OX40 agonist ivuxolimab in advanced cancers. Across the study: Patients undergoing dose escalation presented with hepatocellular carcinoma, melanoma, renal cell or head and neck cancer. Partial responses were achieved by three patients: one hepatocellular carcinoma, two cutaneous melanoma.

Germline V gene data show CDR1 as MNHEY and CDR2 as SMNVEV (reference sequence). There are 17 residues in the CDR3. Between the trimmed V and J ends, which lost 0 bases and 0 bases, there was a span of 11 bases. Regarding the study as a whole: CD4+ and CD8+ blood T cells expanded clonally by week 6 at 0.1 to 3.0 mg/kg. Expanded clones belonging to CD8+ T cells outnumbered, on average, those of CD4+.

This chain uses TRBV27 with TRBJ2-2, with D uncertain. Here the sequenced sample was CD4+ or CD8+ T cells sorted from blood, taken in a trial of the OX40 agonist ivuxolimab. This TCR came from an adult with an advanced solid tumor such as melanoma, head and neck, liver or kidney cancer. The CDR3 region is CASSLSYWAANTGELFF. DNA for the CDR3: TGTGCCAGCAGTTTATCCTACTGGGCCGCGAACACCGGGGAGCTGTTTTTT.